The source of this TCR beta chain is a study of T cells after yellow fever vaccination. TCRdb re-derived calls from the 5' RACE reads in MiXCR, one entry per CDR3 protein. The table has about 110,000 distinct CDR3 sequences, around 8.6% seen once. The sample in question was CD8+ T cells sorted from PBMCs, obtained 45 days after the yellow fever booster vaccination. The TCR comes from a man aged 30 to 45 who received the YFV17D yellow fever vaccine.

The CDR3 here is CASSSGQGAKQYF. CDR3 DNA sequence: TGTGCCAGCAGTTCGGGACAGGGGGCAAAACAGTACTTC. This chain connects TRBV6-5 to TRBJ2-7; 12 bases fit TRBD1. The CDR3 covers 13 residues. CDR1 and CDR2 from the germline V gene are MNHEY and SVGAGI. J lost 10 bases, V lost 4 bases, and 5 bases had no gene match.